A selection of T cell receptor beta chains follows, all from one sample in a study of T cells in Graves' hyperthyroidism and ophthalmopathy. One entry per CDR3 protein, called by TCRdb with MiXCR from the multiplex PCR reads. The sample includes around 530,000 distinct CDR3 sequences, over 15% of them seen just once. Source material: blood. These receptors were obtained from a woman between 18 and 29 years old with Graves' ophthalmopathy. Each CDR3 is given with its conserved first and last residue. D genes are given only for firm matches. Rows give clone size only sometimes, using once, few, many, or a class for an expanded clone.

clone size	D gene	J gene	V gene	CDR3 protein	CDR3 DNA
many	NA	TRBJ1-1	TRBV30	CAWSKQGNTEAFF	TGTGCCTGGAGTAAACAGGGAAATACTGAAGCTTTCTTT
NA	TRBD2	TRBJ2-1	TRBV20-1	CSARGLAGIREQFF	TGCAGTGCTAGAGGACTAGCGGGAATACGAGAGCAGTTCTTC
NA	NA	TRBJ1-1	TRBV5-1	CASSEQYLNTEAFF	TGCGCCAGCAGCGAACAGTACCTGAACACTGAAGCTTTCTTT
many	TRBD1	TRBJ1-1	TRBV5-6	CASSFEGARTEAFF	TGTGCCAGCAGCTTCGAGGGGGCGCGAACTGAAGCTTTCTTT
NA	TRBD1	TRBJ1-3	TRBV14	CASSQGQGATVENTIYF	TGTGCCAGCAGCCAAGGGCAGGGGGCGACTGTGGAAAACACCATATATTTT
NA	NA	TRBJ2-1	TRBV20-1	CSARFGRQRANEQFF	TGCAGTGCTAGATTCGGCAGACAGAGGGCCAATGAGCAGTTCTTC
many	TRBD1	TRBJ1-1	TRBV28	CASSSRQGAGAFF	TGTGCCAGCAGTTCCCGACAGGGGGCAGGGGCTTTCTTT
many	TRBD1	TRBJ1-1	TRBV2	CASSVRGTEAFF	TGTGCCAGCAGTGTCAGGGGGACTGAAGCTTTCTTT
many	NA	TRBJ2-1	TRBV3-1	CASGGGRDVLNEQFF	TGTGCCAGCGGCGGAGGGAGAGACGTTTTGAATGAGCAGTTCTTC
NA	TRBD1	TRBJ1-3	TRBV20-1	CSAITGQGTGNTIYF	TGCAGTGCTATTACGGGACAGGGAACGGGAAACACCATATATTTT
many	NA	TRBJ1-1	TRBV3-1	CASRDQGNTEAFF	TGTGCCAGCCGGGATCAGGGGAACACTGAAGCTTTCTTT
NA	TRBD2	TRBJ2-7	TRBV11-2	CASSREGLAAGGKSEQYF	TGTGCCAGCAGCCGCGAGGGATTAGCGGCGGGGGGGAAGAGCGAGCAGTACTTC
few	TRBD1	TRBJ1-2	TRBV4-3	CASSPDGQGYGYTF	TGCGCCAGCAGCCCAGATGGACAGGGCTATGGCTACACCTTC
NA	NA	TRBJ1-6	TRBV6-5	CASSYARRGYNSPLHF	TGTGCCAGCAGTTACGCAAGACGGGGGTATAATTCACCCCTCCACTTT
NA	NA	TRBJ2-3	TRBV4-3	CASSQGDWQGPDTQYF	TGCGCCAGCAGCCAAGGGGACTGGCAAGGCCCAGATACGCAGTATTTT
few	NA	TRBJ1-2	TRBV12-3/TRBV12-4	CASSWRENYGYTF	TGTGCCAGCAGTTGGAGGGAAAACTATGGCTACACCTTC